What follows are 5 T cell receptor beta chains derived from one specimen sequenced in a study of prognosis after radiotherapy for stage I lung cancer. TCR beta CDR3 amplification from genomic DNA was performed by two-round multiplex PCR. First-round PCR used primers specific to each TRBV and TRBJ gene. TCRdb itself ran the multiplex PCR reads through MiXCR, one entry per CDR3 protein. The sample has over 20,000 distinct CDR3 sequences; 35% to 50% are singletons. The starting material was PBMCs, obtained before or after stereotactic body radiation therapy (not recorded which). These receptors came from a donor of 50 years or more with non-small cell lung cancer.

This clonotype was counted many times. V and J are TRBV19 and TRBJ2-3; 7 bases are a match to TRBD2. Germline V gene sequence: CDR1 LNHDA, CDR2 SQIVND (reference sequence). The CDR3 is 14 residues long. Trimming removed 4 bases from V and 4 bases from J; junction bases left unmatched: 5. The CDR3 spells CASSRGGSADTQYF. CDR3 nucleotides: TGTGCCAGTAGTAGGGGGGGTAGCGCAGATACGCAGTATTTT.

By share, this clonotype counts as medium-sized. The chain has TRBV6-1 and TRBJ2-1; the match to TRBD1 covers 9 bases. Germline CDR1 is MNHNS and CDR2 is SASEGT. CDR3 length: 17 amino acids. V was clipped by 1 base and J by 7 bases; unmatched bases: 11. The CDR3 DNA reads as TGTGCCAGCAGTGAAGAAGGGACGGGACAGGGTAAAAATGAGCAGTTCTTC. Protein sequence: CASSEEGTGQGKNEQFF.

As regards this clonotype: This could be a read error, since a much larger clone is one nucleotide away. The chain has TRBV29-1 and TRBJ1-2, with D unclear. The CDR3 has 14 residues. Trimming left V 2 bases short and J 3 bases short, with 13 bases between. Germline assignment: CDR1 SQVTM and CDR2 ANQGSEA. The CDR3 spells CSVELRARDYGYTF. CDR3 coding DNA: TGCAGCGTTGAATTGAGGGCCCGGGACTATGGCTACACCTTC.

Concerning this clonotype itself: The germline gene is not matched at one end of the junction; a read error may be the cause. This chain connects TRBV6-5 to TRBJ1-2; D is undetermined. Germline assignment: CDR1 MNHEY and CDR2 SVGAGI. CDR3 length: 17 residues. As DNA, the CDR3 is TGTGCCAACAGTTACTCGAGGATAAAGGGTCTCCCCTATGGCTACACCTTC. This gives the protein CANSYSRIKGLPYGYTF.

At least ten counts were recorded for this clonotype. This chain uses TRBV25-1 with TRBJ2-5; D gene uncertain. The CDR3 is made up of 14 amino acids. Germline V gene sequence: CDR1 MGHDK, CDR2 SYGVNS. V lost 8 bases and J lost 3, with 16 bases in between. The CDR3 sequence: CASSDLGREETQYF. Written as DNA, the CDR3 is TGTGCCAGCTCCGACCTTGGACGTGAAGAGACCCAGTACTTC. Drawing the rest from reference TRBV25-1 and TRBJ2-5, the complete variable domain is EADIYQTPRYLVIGTGKKITLECSQTMGHDKMYWYQQDPGMELHLIHYSYGVNSTEKGDLSSESTVSRIRTEHFPLTLESARPSHTSQYLCASSDLGREETQYFGPGTRLLVL.